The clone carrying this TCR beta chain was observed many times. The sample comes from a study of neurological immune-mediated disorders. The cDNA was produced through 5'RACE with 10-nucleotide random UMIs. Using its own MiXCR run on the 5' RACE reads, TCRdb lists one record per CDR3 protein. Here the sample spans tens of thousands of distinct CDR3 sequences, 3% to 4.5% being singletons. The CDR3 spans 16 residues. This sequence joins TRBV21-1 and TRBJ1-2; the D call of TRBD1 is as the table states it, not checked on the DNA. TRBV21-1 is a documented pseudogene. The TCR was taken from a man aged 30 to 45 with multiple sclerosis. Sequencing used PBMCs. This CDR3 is CASTLTDSLSTGGYTF. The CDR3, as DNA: TGTGCCAGCACCCTGACAGATTCCCTATCGACTGGGGGCTACACCTTC.